These 30 T cell receptor beta chains share one sample of origin, sequenced in a study of T cell clones after liver transplantation. Only in-frame clones appear in the TCRdb table, and some are missing; sequencing was by immunoSEQ multiplex PCR. The profile shows about 74,000 clones, under 90% of them singletons. This specimen was CD4+ T cells from blood, taken before liver transplant. These receptors came from a human donor who received a liver transplant.

The chain links TRBV19 to TRBJ2-7; 8 bases fit TRBD2. The CDR3 spans 15 residues. Germline V gives CDR1 LNHDA, CDR2 SQIVND (reference sequence). The V gene end was trimmed by 0 bases and the J gene end by 4 bases; junction bases not matched to a gene: 5. This CDR3 reads CASSIDPAGGYEQYF. Written as DNA, the CDR3 is TGTGCCAGTAGTATAGATCCGGCGGGAGGTTACGAGCAGTACTTC.

In DNA form, the CDR3 reads TGTGCCAGCAGCTTATCACCCACGAAGAACACTGAAGCTTTCTTT. Translating it yields CASSLSPTKNTEAFF. The rearrangement joins TRBV7-3 to TRBJ1-1; D remains unclear. Germline-derived CDR1 and CDR2 are SGHTA and FQGTGA. This CDR3 region has 15 residues. V dropped 2 bases and J dropped 1 base, with 11 bases sitting between them.

This chain uses TRBV29-1 with TRBJ1-2; a weak D match, TRBD1 (6 bases). V was pared by 6 bases and J by 1 base, with 15 bases between. Germline V CDR1 and CDR2: SQVTM, ANQGSEA. This CDR3 region has 14 residues. CDR3 sequence reads: CSVVSWTVNYGYTF. Written as DNA, the CDR3 is TGCAGCGTCGTCAGTTGGACAGTTAACTATGGCTACACCTTC.

This clone was picked up a small number of times. The rearrangement joins TRBV18 to TRBJ2-7; 9 nucleotides match TRBD2. The CDR3 is 18 residues long. Trimming cost V 0 bases and J 5 bases; bases outside gene matches: 14. Germline CDR1 is KGHSH and CDR2 is LQKENI. The CDR3 sequence: CASSPPISAGGPFDEQYF. The CDR3 nucleotides read TGTGCCAGCTCACCACCGATCTCTGCGGGAGGGCCTTTCGACGAGCAGTACTTC.

This clone was seen a single time. The V call is TRBV5-1, the J call TRBJ2-1, with a possible D match to TRBD1 (7 bases). This CDR3 has 14 amino acids. Trimming stripped 3 bases from V and 8 bases from J, with 15 bases between. The germline gives CDR1 SGHRS, CDR2 YFSETQ. The CDR3 coding sequence is TGCGCCAGCAGCTCCCGGGGGACAGAGTATGAGCAGTTCTTC. Residues: CASSSRGTEYEQFF.

For this clone: The limits of the CDR3 on the DNA are not certain, so only TCRdb's listed CDR3 is given. This sequence joins TRBV28 and TRBJ1-2; the D call of TRBD1 is as the table states it, not checked on the DNA. Germline-derived CDR1 and CDR2 are MDHEN and SYDVKM. 13 amino acids form the CDR3, both terminal residues included. The chain's CDR3 is CASSLVVGWGTDF.

By proportion, this clone is medium-sized. This chain joins TRBV5-1 and TRBJ2-5, with 9 bases matching TRBD1. CDR1 is SGHRS and CDR2 is YFSETQ in the germline V gene. The CDR3 is 14 amino acids. With V trimmed by 3 bases and J by 4 bases, 4 bases remained unmatched. The chain's CDR3 is CASSSGTGRETQYF. CDR3 DNA sequence: TGCGCCAGCAGCTCGGGGACAGGGAGAGAGACCCAGTACTTC.

The chain carries TRBV5-1 and TRBJ1-2, with 12 positions matching TRBD1. The germline V gene encodes CDR1 SGHRS and CDR2 YFSETQ. Germline trimming cut 0 bases from V and 7 bases from J; bases unmatched to any gene: 13. This CDR3 has 18 residues. In DNA, the CDR3 is TGCGCCAGCAGCTTGGCCAGAAAGGGACAGGGGGCGCGCGGTGGCTACACCTTC. This sequence encodes CASSLARKGQGARGGYTF. The full variable domain, completed using reference TRBV5-1 and TRBJ1-2, is KAGVTQTPRYLIKTRGQQVTLSCSPISGHRSVSWYQQTPGQGLQFLFEYFSETQRNKGNFPGRFSGRQFSNSRSEMNVSTLELGDSALYLCASSLARKGQGARGGYTFGSGTRLTVV.

The V gene is TRBV11-2, the J gene TRBJ2-6; 8 bases are a match to TRBD2. V lost 6 bases to trimming and J lost 0 bases; unmatched junction nucleotides: 13. The CDR3 loop spans 19 amino acids. Germline V gene sequence: CDR1 SGHAT, CDR2 FQNNGV. The CDR3 reads CASSRSGGAASSGANVLTF. In nucleotides, the CDR3 is TGTGCCAGCAGTCGCTCGGGGGGGGCGGCTAGCTCTGGGGCCAACGTCCTGACTTTC.

Written as DNA, the CDR3 is TGTGCCAGCAGCGCGTCCGGGAGGGCGAGCTCCTACAATGAGCAGTTCTTC. Translated, it gives CASSASGRASSYNEQFF. The chain couples TRBV11-3 to TRBJ2-1, with TRBD2 identical over 8 bases. J gave up 0 bases and V 5 bases, and 9 bases lay outside the gene matches. Germline V gene sequence: CDR1 SGHNT, CDR2 YENEEA. The CDR3 contains 17 residues.

The chain is built from TRBV30 and TRBJ1-5, with D unresolved. The CDR3 extends over 13 amino acids. Deletions cut 2 bases from V and 3 bases from J, with 8 bases between. Germline CDR1 reads GTSNPN; CDR2 reads SVGIG (reference sequence). The CDR3 protein is CAWSRLDNQPQHF. As DNA, the CDR3 is TGTGCCTGGAGTCGACTGGACAATCAGCCCCAGCATTTT.

This chain connects TRBV5-8 to TRBJ2-7; D remains ambiguous. Trimming took 0 bases from V and 4 from J, leaving 8 bases between them. Germline V gives CDR1 SGHTS, CDR2 YDEGEE. This CDR3 is 13 amino acids long. The CDR3 is CASSLALGYEQYF. CDR3 sequence (DNA): TGTGCCAGCAGCTTGGCGTTGGGTTACGAGCAGTACTTC.

The rearrangement links TRBV28 to TRBJ2-7; 8 positions match TRBD1. The CDR3 totals 13 residues. The V gene's germline CDR1 is MDHEN and CDR2 SYDVKM. Trimming at V came to 6 bases and at J to 3 bases, leaving 4 bases not matched to a gene. The CDR3 reads CASSSGQGYEQYF. In DNA form, the CDR3 reads TGTGCCAGCAGCTCAGGACAGGGCTACGAGCAGTACTTC.

The chain uses TRBV28 and TRBJ1-5; D perhaps matches TRBD1 (6 bases). The CDR3 runs 16 residues. Germline V gene sequence: CDR1 MDHEN, CDR2 SYDVKM. Trimming took 6 bases from V and 6 from J, leaving 21 bases between them. CDR3: CASSLWGAAPSQPQHF. The CDR3 coding sequence is TGTGCCAGCAGCCTGTGGGGGGCGGCCCCCAGTCAGCCCCAGCATTTT. The complete variable domain, with remaining parts taken from reference TRBV28 and TRBJ1-5, reads DVKVTQSSRYLVKRTGEKVFLECVQDMDHENMFWYRQDPGLGLRLIYFSYDVKMKEKGDIPEGYSVSREKKERFSLILESASTNQTSMYLCASSLWGAAPSQPQHFGDGTRLSIL.

The chain links TRBV28 to TRBJ2-7, with 8 bases fitting TRBD2. This CDR3 spans 14 amino acids. With V trimmed by 8 bases and J by 2 bases, 8 bases remained unmatched. The germline V gene encodes CDR1 MDHEN and CDR2 SYDVKM. CDR3 nucleotide sequence: TGTGCCAGCGGAATAAGCGGGAGTCCCTACGAGCAGTACTTC. Protein: CASGISGSPYEQYF.

The rearrangement uses TRBV28 and TRBJ2-2; 7 positions agree with TRBD2. CDR3 length: 13 amino acids. The germline V gene has CDR1 MDHEN and CDR2 SYDVKM. The V and J ends lost 11 bases and 3 bases, in that order; junction bases with no gene match: 6. Written as DNA, the CDR3 is TGTGCCGCCGTCGGGGGGTACACCGGGGAGCTGTTTTTT. Encoded protein: CAAVGGYTGELFF.

The chain is built from TRBV10-2 and TRBJ1-5; possible D gene TRBD1, 6 bases. Trimming removed 6 bases from V and 9 bases from J, with 15 bases in between. The CDR3 runs 13 residues. Germline V CDR1 and CDR2: WSHSY, SAAADI. CDR3 DNA: TGCGCCAGCAGGGAACAGGGAGTGAGGCCCCAGCATTTT. Protein sequence: CASREQGVRPQHF.

The chain employs TRBV19 and TRBJ2-1; the D is unclear. Germline V CDR1 and CDR2: LNHDA, SQIVND (reference sequence). This CDR3 spans 11 amino acids. Trimming pared 4 bases from V and 10 bases from J, leaving 8 bases between. The CDR3 is CASSSEREQFF. CDR3 sequence (DNA): TGTGCCAGTAGTAGCGAGAGAGAGCAGTTCTTC.

The chain has TRBV6-5 and TRBJ1-4, with a weak D call TRBD1 (5 bases). The CDR3 length is 11 residues. In germline, CDR1 is MNHEY, CDR2 SVGAGI. V lost 5 bases to trimming and J lost 8 bases, with 6 bases between them. CDR3 bases: TGTGCCAGCAGTCGGGGGGAAAAACTGTTTTTT. It specifies CASSRGEKLFF.

The chain combines TRBV14 with TRBJ2-1; a weak D match, TRBD1 (5 bases). V lost 2 bases and J 0 bases, leaving 11 bases between the germline ends. Per germline, CDR1 SGHDN and CDR2 FVKESK. This CDR3 comprises 16 residues. The CDR3 reads CASSQSPRGSYNEQFF. CDR3 DNA: TGTGCCAGCAGCCAATCCCCTAGGGGCTCCTACAATGAGCAGTTCTTC.

This chain connects TRBV7-9 to TRBJ1-1; D ambiguous. In germline, CDR1 is SEHNR, CDR2 FQNEAQ (reference sequence). The germline V and J ends were trimmed by 5 bases and 5 bases, with 12 bases remaining between them. This CDR3 spans 13 amino acids. In nucleotides, the CDR3 is TGTGCCAGCAGCCGAGGCGTGGAAACTGAAGCTTTCTTT. Translated, it gives CASSRGVETEAFF.

This chain uses TRBV11-2 with TRBJ1-2; perhaps TRBD1 as D (5 bases). The CDR3 has 13 amino acids. The V end was cut by 2 bases, the J end by 8 bases, with 12 bases between. Germline values: CDR1 SGHAT, CDR2 FQNNGV. This CDR3 is CASSLPQGIGYTF. In DNA form, the CDR3 reads TGTGCCAGCAGCTTACCGCAGGGAATAGGCTACACCTTC.

The chain has TRBV5-6 and TRBJ2-4; D remains ambiguous. Germline values: CDR1 SGHDT, CDR2 YYEEEE. V gave up 7 bases and J gave up 2 bases, with 7 bases separating them. CDR3 size: 12 residues. The CDR3 loop is CASQASKNIQYF. The CDR3 DNA reads TGTGCCAGCCAGGCCTCCAAAAACATTCAGTACTTC.

The chain joins TRBV10-1 to TRBJ2-7, with D tentatively TRBD2 (6 bases). Trimming pared 5 bases from V and 2 bases from J, leaving 10 bases between. Germline V gives CDR1 WNHNN, CDR2 SYGVQD (reference sequence). The CDR3 spans 13 residues. This CDR3 reads CASSQAGAYEQYF. The CDR3 DNA is TGCGCCAGCAGTCAAGCGGGCGCCTACGAGCAGTACTTC.

V gene TRBV28 combines with J gene TRBJ2-7, with 11 bases fitting TRBD2. The trim removed 7 bases at V and 6 bases at J, leaving 8 bases unmatched. The CDR3 totals 14 residues. Germline V gene lookup returns CDR1 MDHEN and CDR2 SYDVKM. The CDR3 protein is CASNSFLAGGEQYF. The CDR3 coding sequence is TGTGCCAGCAATAGTTTCCTAGCGGGAGGCGAGCAGTACTTC.

The chain couples TRBV6-5 to TRBJ1-1; no definite D call. Trimming removed 0 bases at V and 6 bases at J, with 14 bases between. The CDR3 length is 15 residues. The germline V gene encodes CDR1 MNHEY and CDR2 SVGAGI. DNA of the CDR3: TGTGCCAGCAGTTACTCGAAGGTCCTGGTCGCTGAAGCTTTCTTT. It specifies CASSYSKVLVAEAFF.

This clone has more than one count but fewer than ten. The chain recombines TRBV4-3 with TRBJ2-7, with 9 nucleotides matching TRBD1. Germline CDR1 and CDR2: LGHNA and YSLEER. V was pared by 6 bases and J by 3 bases, with 6 bases of the junction left unmatched. The CDR3 consists of 14 residues. CDR3 in DNA: TGCGCCAGCAGTCCGCGGACAGGGGACTACGAGCAGTACTTC. This translates into CASSPRTGDYEQYF.

The chain is built from TRBV7-8 and TRBJ1-2; D gene ambiguous. The V gene's germline CDR1 is SGHVS and CDR2 FQNEAQ. V lost 1 base to trimming and J lost 4 bases, with 7 bases between them. The CDR3 consists of 13 residues. CDR3 bases: TGTGCCAGCAGCTTAGAGGGCCTCTATGGCTACACCTTC. It encodes CASSLEGLYGYTF.

The chain couples TRBV6-6 to TRBJ2-7, with TRBD1 identical over 7 bases. The trim removed 6 bases at V and 2 bases at J, leaving 7 bases unmatched. Germline V gene data show CDR1 as MNHNY and CDR2 as SVGAGI (reference sequence). The CDR3 covers 14 residues. The CDR3 DNA reads as TGTGCCAGCAGAAACGGACAGGTTCCCTACGAGCAGTACTTC. Translated, it gives CASRNGQVPYEQYF.

This chain connects TRBV7-9 to TRBJ2-2, with D possibly TRBD1 on 5 matching bases. Per germline, CDR1 SEHNR and CDR2 FQNEAQ (reference sequence). The V and J ends lost 5 bases and 4 bases respectively, with 11 bases between them. The length of the CDR3 is 14 residues. The CDR3 sequence is CASSQVRATGELFF. The CDR3 DNA reads as TGTGCCAGCAGCCAGGTCAGGGCCACCGGGGAGCTGTTTTTT. The whole variable domain, filled in from reference TRBV7-9 and TRBJ2-2, reads DTGVSQNPRHKITKRGQNVTFRCDPISEHNRLYWYRQTLGQGPEFLTYFQNEAQLEKSRLLSDRFSAERPKGSFSTLEIQRTEQGDSAMYLCASSQVRATGELFFGEGSRLTVL.